This T cell receptor (beta chain) was identified during a study of OX40 agonist ivuxolimab in advanced cancers. About the research overall: The mean age was approximately 60 years, ranging from about 20 to 85, with approximately 83% of participants male. Partial responses were achieved by three patients, one with hepatocellular carcinoma and two with cutaneous melanoma.

This clone showed up just a few times. Its target is not known. Using immunoSEQ multiplex PCR, the repertoire was profiled, and TCRdb retains in-frame clones only, with some absent. The data hold around 44,000 clones, with more than 70% observed a single time. Overall study findings and caveats: CD8+ T cells showed, on average, more clonal expansion than CD4+ cells. Expansion of clones was among the lowest in partial responders at 0.1-3.0 mg/kg.

The CDR3 contains 15 residues. Trimming stripped 6 bases from V and 1 base from J, with 12 bases between. The V gene's germline CDR1 is MNHEY and CDR2 SVGAGI. This TCR was sampled from an adult with an advanced solid tumor such as melanoma, head and neck, liver or kidney cancer. The sample here was CD4+ or CD8+ T cells sorted from blood, taken in a trial of the OX40 agonist ivuxolimab. This rearrangement joins TRBV6-5 to TRBJ1-4; D gene uncertain. CDR3 DNA sequence: TGTGCCAGCAGCGGCGGGATGGGAACTAATGAAAAACTGTTTTTT. This gives the protein CASSGGMGTNEKLFF.